This T cell receptor beta chain was identified during a study of blood T cell repertoires in COVID-19. Sequenced by immunoSEQ multiplex PCR; TCRdb stores in-frame clones only, minus some. The profile covers a few hundred thousand clones, with about 80% appearing a single time and about 3.5% taken by the ten largest. The sequencing sample was made of peripheral blood. The sequence was collected from a woman older than 75 with acute or convalescent COVID-19.

CDR3 region: CASSLTGQGNQPQHF. CDR3 in DNA: TGTGCCAGCTCTCTTACTGGACAGGGAAATCAGCCCCAGCATTTT. The chain links TRBV27 to TRBJ1-5; TRBD1 aligns across 8 bases. The V and J ends lost 8 bases and 4 bases, in that order; junction bases with no gene match: 10. The germline V gene encodes CDR1 MNHEY and CDR2 SMNVEV (reference sequence). The CDR3 is 15 amino acids.